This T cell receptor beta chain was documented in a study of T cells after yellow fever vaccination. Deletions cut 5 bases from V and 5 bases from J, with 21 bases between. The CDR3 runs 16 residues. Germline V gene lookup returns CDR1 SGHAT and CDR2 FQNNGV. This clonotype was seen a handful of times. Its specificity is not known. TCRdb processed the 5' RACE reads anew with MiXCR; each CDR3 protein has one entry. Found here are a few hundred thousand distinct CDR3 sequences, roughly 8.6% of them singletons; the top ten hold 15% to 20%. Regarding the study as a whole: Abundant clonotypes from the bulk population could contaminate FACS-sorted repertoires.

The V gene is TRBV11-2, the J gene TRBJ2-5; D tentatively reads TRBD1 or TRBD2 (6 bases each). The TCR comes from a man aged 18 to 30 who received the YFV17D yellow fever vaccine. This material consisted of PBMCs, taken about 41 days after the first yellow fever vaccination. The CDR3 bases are TGTGCCAGCAGCCCTTCGGGGGCCACGGGGTGGGAGACCCAGTACTTC. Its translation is CASSPSGATGWETQYF.